Following are 20 T cell receptor beta chains from one sample sequenced in a study of cytomegalovirus exposure and HLA in healthy donors. The PCR contained 60 Vbeta and 13 Jbeta primers. Using immunoSEQ multiplex PCR, the repertoire was profiled, and TCRdb retains in-frame clones only, with some absent. The repertoire includes 150,000 to 200,000 clones, roughly three quarters of them detected once, and about 2.5% sits in the top ten. Sequenced sample: PBMCs. Source of these receptors: a woman aged 45-59 years in good health and CMV-seronegative.

The rearrangement joins TRBV5-6 to TRBJ2-3; D perhaps matches TRBD2 (5 bases). Trimming took 4 bases from V and 9 from J, leaving 21 bases between them. The length of the CDR3 is 15 residues. CDR1 is SGHDT and CDR2 is YYEEEE in the germline V gene. In DNA, the CDR3 is TGTGCCAGCAGCAATGCTAATAGGAAGGGAGAGACGCAGTATTTT. It specifies CASSNANRKGETQYF.

This rearrangement joins TRBV4-3 to TRBJ1-1; no definite D call. CDR3 size: 15 residues. The V and J ends lost 4 bases and 2 bases respectively, with 14 bases between them. The germline V gene encodes CDR1 LGHNA and CDR2 YSLEER. The CDR3 coding sequence is TGCGCCAGCAGCCTAGATGGGAGGAGTAACACTGAAGCTTTCTTT. Translated: CASSLDGRSNTEAFF.

V gene TRBV5-5 combines with J gene TRBJ1-1; no clear D gene. Deletions cut 3 bases from V and 0 bases from J, with 6 bases between. Looked up from germline, CDR1 is SGHKS and CDR2 is YYEKEE (reference sequence). The CDR3 runs 13 residues. This CDR3 is CASSSAMNTEAFF. CDR3 nucleotides: TGTGCCAGCAGCTCTGCTATGAACACTGAAGCTTTCTTT.

The chain carries TRBV6-5 and TRBJ2-3; D might be TRBD2 (6 bases). The CDR3 totals 15 residues. V was pared by 6 bases and J by 3 bases, with 16 bases between. Germline V gene data show CDR1 as MNHEY and CDR2 as SVGAGI. The CDR3 here is CASSLLAGVTDTQYF. The CDR3 nucleotides read TGTGCCAGCAGCCTACTAGCTGGTGTTACAGATACGCAGTATTTT.

The chain joins TRBV11-3 to TRBJ2-1, with 7 positions matching TRBD1. V shed 5 bases and J 9 bases; nucleotides not matched to a gene: 7. Germline V lookup: CDR1 SGHNT, CDR2 YENEEA. The CDR3 extends over 13 amino acids. CDR3: CASSRRQGSEQFF. Here the CDR3 DNA reads TGTGCCAGCAGCCGACGACAGGGCAGTGAGCAGTTCTTC.

The V gene is TRBV15, the J gene TRBJ2-1; TRBD1 matches 7 bases. Trimming took 1 base from V and 6 from J; bases not matched to a gene: 6. Germline CDR1 and CDR2: LNHNV and YYDKDF (reference sequence). CDR3 length equals 15 residues. CDR3 amino acids: CATSRGTGRPNEQFF. The CDR3 DNA sequence: TGTGCCACCAGCAGAGGGACAGGAAGGCCCAATGAGCAGTTCTTC.

The chain couples TRBV11-2 to TRBJ1-4; no firm D call. The CDR3 has 15 residues. In germline, CDR1 is SGHAT, CDR2 FQNNGV. The germline V and J ends were trimmed by 2 bases and 0 bases, with 7 bases remaining between them. The CDR3 nucleotides are TGTGCCAGCAGCTTAAGCTTCGCAACTAATGAAAAACTGTTTTTT. Translated, it gives CASSLSFATNEKLFF.

V and J are TRBV6-5 and TRBJ2-7; 8 nucleotides match TRBD1. Germline loops: CDR1 MNHEY, CDR2 SVGAGI. The V segment lost 2 bases and the J segment 7 bases; nucleotides outside the gene matches: 7. This CDR3 is 14 amino acids long. As DNA, the CDR3 is TGTGCCAGCAGTTACCGGCAGGGGGCTTGGGAGCAGTACTTC. Its protein product is CASSYRQGAWEQYF.

In its sample, this clone was seen a few times. The chain joins TRBV28 to TRBJ2-3; 8 bases are shared with TRBD2. There are 16 residues in the CDR3. Trimming removed 6 bases from V and 0 bases from J; junction bases left unmatched: 8. In germline, CDR1 is MDHEN, CDR2 SYDVKM. CDR3: CASRRSGGRSTDTQYF. CDR3 DNA: TGTGCCAGCAGACGTAGCGGCGGGAGGAGCACAGATACGCAGTATTTT.

This clone was observed once. Lacking the conserved final phenylalanine or tryptophan, this CDR3 likely reflects a read error. The CDR3 DNA is TGTGCCAGCAGCTTAGGAAGCAGGGGCAGCGAGCAGTACCTC. Protein sequence: CASSLGSRGSEQYL. The genes are TRBV11-2 and TRBJ2-7; TRBD1 is a possible D gene (6 bases). CDR3 length equals 14 residues. V dropped 1 base and J dropped 6 bases, with 13 bases sitting between them. Germline CDR1 reads SGHAT; CDR2 reads FQNNGV.

The rearrangement joins TRBV4-3 to TRBJ1-4; D is unclear. The V gene lost 5 bases and the J gene lost 8 bases, with 18 bases spanning the gap. Germline assignment: CDR1 LGHNA and CDR2 YSLEER. There are 15 residues in the CDR3. The CDR3: CASSDPSGGGEKLFF. For the CDR3, the DNA is TGCGCCAGCAGCGACCCTTCTGGAGGTGGAGAAAAACTGTTTTTT.

The chain is built from TRBV7-7 and TRBJ2-2; tentatively, D is TRBD1 (6 bases). This CDR3 has 15 residues. Germline CDR1 SSHAT, CDR2 FNYEAQ (reference sequence). V gave up 1 base and J gave up 7 bases, with 13 bases separating them. The CDR3 protein is CASSLGIRDNGELFF. The CDR3 region has the DNA TGTGCCAGCAGCTTAGGTATTCGGGACAACGGGGAGCTGTTTTTT.

The gene calls are TRBV25-1 and TRBJ2-1, with TRBD2 identical over 8 bases. The junction had 6 bases not matched to a gene; V was cut back by 4 bases and J by 7 bases. Germline V gene data show CDR1 as MGHDK and CDR2 as SYGVNS. This CDR3 contains 14 residues. The chain's CDR3 is CASSGTSRINEQFF. In nucleotides, the CDR3 is TGTGCCAGCAGTGGGACTAGCCGGATAAATGAGCAGTTCTTC.

V usage is TRBV5-1 and J usage is TRBJ2-2; D uncertain. With 0 bases removed from V and 0 bases from J, the gap between germline ends came to 3 bases. Germline V lookup: CDR1 SGHRS, CDR2 YFSETQ. The CDR3 loop spans 14 amino acids. CDR3 sequence: CASSLVANTGELFF. The CDR3 DNA reads TGCGCCAGCAGCTTGGTAGCGAACACCGGGGAGCTGTTTTTT.

This clone occurred once. This chain uses TRBV28 with TRBJ1-2, with TRBD1 matching over 11 bases. CDR1 is MDHEN, CDR2 SYDVKM, per germline. J lost 6 bases, V lost 6 bases, and 6 bases had no gene match. The CDR3 has 14 residues. DNA for the CDR3: TGTGCCAGCAGGACGGGACAGGGGGTGGATGGCTACACCTTC. It is translated as CASRTGQGVDGYTF.

The rearrangement links TRBV7-2 to TRBJ1-1, with a possible D match to TRBD1 (5 bases). The V and J ends lost 3 bases and 4 bases respectively, with 12 bases between them. The length of the CDR3 is 14 residues. Looked up from germline, CDR1 is SGHTA and CDR2 is FQGNSA. The CDR3 sequence is CASSFRGGSTEAFF. The DNA of the CDR3 is TGTGCCAGCAGCTTTCGGGGCGGGAGCACTGAAGCTTTCTTT. Using reference TRBV7-2 and TRBJ1-1 for the parts outside the CDR3, the full variable domain is GAGVSQSPSNKVTEKGKDVELRCDPISGHTALYWYRQSLGQGLEFLIYFQGNSAPDKSGLPSDRFSAERTGGSVSTLTIQRTQQEDSAVYLCASSFRGGSTEAFFGQGTRLTVV.

The chain has TRBV6-5 and TRBJ2-7, with 11 bases identical to TRBD2. The germline CDR1 and CDR2 sequences are MNHEY and SVGAGI. The CDR3 spans 15 residues. With 2 bases clipped from V and 6 bases from J, the junction kept 6 bases outside the gene matches. The CDR3 spells CASSYTSGRRGEQYF. CDR3 DNA: TGTGCCAGCAGTTACACTAGCGGGAGAAGGGGCGAGCAGTACTTC.

This clone occurred a few times. This chain uses TRBV13 with TRBJ2-2; 7 bases are a match to TRBD1. The CDR3 consists of 15 residues. The germline V gene has CDR1 PRHDT and CDR2 FYEKMQ (reference sequence). V gave up 1 base and J gave up 4 bases; unmatched junction bases: 3. CDR3 residues: CASSLVGGGTGELFF. The CDR3 coding sequence is TGTGCCAGCAGCTTAGTAGGGGGCGGCACCGGGGAGCTGTTTTTT.

V usage is TRBV2 and J usage is TRBJ2-1; D remains ambiguous. This CDR3 comprises 14 residues. The V end lost 7 bases, the J end lost 4 bases, and 14 bases lay between the germline ends. Germline V gives CDR1 SNHLY, CDR2 FYNNEI. CDR3 region: CASKSIDLYNEQFF. The CDR3 DNA reads TGTGCCAGCAAATCCATAGACTTGTACAATGAGCAGTTCTTC.

This chain uses TRBV7-2 with TRBJ2-1; D is perhaps TRBD1 (5 bases). The CDR3 runs to 13 residues. CDR1 and CDR2 (germline): SGHTA, FQGNSA. V was clipped by 7 bases and J by 4 bases, with 11 bases between them. The DNA of the CDR3 is TGTGCCAGCAACGGTACAGGATACAATGAGCAGTTCTTC. Translation: CASNGTGYNEQFF.